These 28 T cell receptor beta chains originate from one sample sequenced in a study of early stage breast cancer tumors. Assay used: immunoSEQ multiplex PCR; TCRdb lists only in-frame clones, some missing. The data show about 4,800 clones, approximately 70% seen once. Sample: normal breast tissue next to the tumor. The receptors come from a person between 55 and 70 years old with breast cancer.

This chain connects TRBV4-2 to TRBJ1-2; D is unclear. Germline loops: CDR1 LGHNA, CDR2 YNFKEQ. The CDR3 has 15 amino acids. V was pared by 5 bases and J by 5 bases, with 18 bases between. The CDR3: CASSLEVGKLYGYTF. For the CDR3, the DNA is TGTGCCAGCAGCTTGGAAGTGGGAAAGCTATATGGCTACACCTTC.

V and J are TRBV20-1 and TRBJ2-4; weak D call: TRBD1 (6 bases). This CDR3 has 11 amino acids. Deletions cut 5 bases from V and 7 bases from J, with 9 bases between. Germline V CDR1 and CDR2: DFQATT, SNEGSKA (reference sequence). CDR3 coding DNA: TGCAGTGCTCCTACAGGGAACATTCAGTACTTC. Amino acids: CSAPTGNIQYF.

CDR3 sequence (DNA): TGTGCCAGCAGTATCCCCGGGACAGGGAGTAGGCTGTTTTTT. Protein sequence: CASSIPGTGSRLFF. The chain recombines TRBV5-6 with TRBJ1-4; 9 bases align to TRBD1. In germline, CDR1 is SGHDT, CDR2 YYEEEE. This CDR3 comprises 14 residues. The V gene end was trimmed by 5 bases and the J gene end by 14 bases; junction bases not matched to a gene: 13.

This rearrangement joins TRBV5-4 to TRBJ1-2; possibly TRBD1 for D (6 bases). Germline V gene data show CDR1 as SGHNT and CDR2 as YYREEE (reference sequence). Trimming stripped 1 base from V and 4 bases from J, with 14 bases between. CDR3 length: 15 amino acids. The CDR3 DNA follows: TGTGCCAGCAGCTTGATGATGTCAGGGGCCTATGGCTACACCTTC. As protein: CASSLMMSGAYGYTF.

The chain combines TRBV6-1 with TRBJ1-5, with a tentative D call TRBD1 (6 bases). This CDR3 has 14 amino acids. V was clipped by 5 bases and J by 5 bases, with 13 bases between them. Germline CDR1 reads MNHNS; CDR2 reads SASEGT. In DNA, the CDR3 is TGTGCCAGCAGTTCCGGGACAACATATCAGCCCCAGCATTTT. Translation gives CASSSGTTYQPQHF.

This clone was recorded only once. The rearrangement links TRBV6-5 to TRBJ1-2; TRBD1 aligns across 7 bases. J was trimmed by 5 bases and V by 7 bases; bases with no gene match: 10. This CDR3 has 14 amino acids. CDR1 MNHEY and CDR2 SVGAGI come from the germline V gene. The chain's CDR3 is CASTPRDSNYGYTF. CDR3 coding DNA: TGTGCCAGCACCCCCCGGGACAGCAATTATGGCTACACCTTC.

The J gene is TRBJ1-6, the V gene TRBV5-4; 8 nucleotides line up with TRBD1. CDR1 SGHNT and CDR2 YYREEE come from the germline V gene (reference sequence). The CDR3 is made up of 16 amino acids. The V and J ends lost 4 bases and 9 bases, in that order; junction bases with no gene match: 12. The CDR3 nucleotides are TGTGCCAGCAGCGGGGGGCAGGGGGCGCAGGGTTCACCCCTCCACTTT. Its translation: CASSGGQGAQGSPLHF. Together with reference TRBV5-4 and TRBJ1-6, the CDR3 gives the full variable domain: ETGVTQSPTHLIKTRGQQVTLRCSSQSGHNTVSWYQQALGQGPQFIFQYYREEENGRGNFPPRFSGLQFPNYSSELNVNALELDDSALYLCASSGGQGAQGSPLHFGNGTRLTVT.

In this sample, this clone turned up a few times. This sequence joins TRBV6-1 and TRBJ1-2, with D maybe TRBD1 (5 bases). CDR1 is MNHNS and CDR2 is SASEGT in the germline V gene. This CDR3 contains 16 residues. Trimming took 1 base from V and 5 from J, leaving 17 bases between them. The CDR3 region has the DNA TGTGCCAGCAGTGAAGGGGGCGGCAGACCCTCATATGGCTACACCTTC. Translating it yields CASSEGGGRPSYGYTF.

The chain combines TRBV2 with TRBJ2-5; weak D call: TRBD1 (6 bases). The CDR3 is made up of 15 amino acids. Germline CDR1 reads SNHLY; CDR2 reads FYNNEI. Trimming pared 2 bases from V and 0 bases from J, leaving 10 bases between. The CDR3 region is CASSERGSYQETQYF. The CDR3 region has the DNA TGTGCCAGCAGTGAAAGGGGGTCGTACCAAGAGACCCAGTACTTC.

The chain uses TRBV5-4 and TRBJ1-3, with D perhaps TRBD1 (6 bases). V was cut by 0 bases and J by 2 bases, with 15 bases left in between. There are 17 residues in the CDR3. The germline V gene encodes CDR1 SGHNT and CDR2 YYREEE (reference sequence). CDR3 sequence (DNA): TGTGCCAGCAGCTTGGAAGGGGGGGCAGGGCCTGGAAACACCATATATTTT. Translated, it gives CASSLEGGAGPGNTIYF.

This sequence joins TRBV4-2 and TRBJ2-3; 8 nucleotides align to TRBD2. The germline gives CDR1 LGHNA, CDR2 YNFKEQ. The V segment lost 1 base and the J segment 0 bases; nucleotides outside the gene matches: 6. The CDR3 length is 17 residues. The CDR3 DNA reads as TGTGCCAGCAGCCAAGCCAGCCGGGGGGGGAGCACAGATACGCAGTATTTT. This sequence encodes CASSQASRGGSTDTQYF.

The rearrangement links TRBV5-1 to TRBJ1-2, with 11 nucleotides matching TRBD1. Trimming cost V 1 base and J 7 bases; bases outside gene matches: 6. The CDR3 has 15 residues. Looked up from germline, CDR1 is SGHRS and CDR2 is YFSETQ. The CDR3, as DNA: TGCGCCAGCAGCTTGTCCGGACAGGGGGCGTCTGGCTACACCTTC. Translation: CASSLSGQGASGYTF.

The rearrangement joins TRBV9 to TRBJ2-3; 11 bases match TRBD2. The germline V gene encodes CDR1 SGDLS and CDR2 YYNGEE. V shed 0 bases, J shed 0 bases, and the junction held 3 bases outside the gene matches. The CDR3 spans 17 residues. Here the CDR3 DNA reads TGTGCCAGCAGCGTAGTGGCTAGCGGGAGGAGCACAGATACGCAGTATTTT. Translating gives CASSVVASGRSTDTQYF.

The rearrangement joins TRBV5-1 to TRBJ1-1; tentative D call: TRBD1 (5 bases). CDR3 length: 13 residues. Germline loops: CDR1 SGHRS, CDR2 YFSETQ. Trimming took 3 bases from V and 2 from J, leaving 8 bases between them. CDR3 bases: TGCGCCAGCAGCTGGGACGTTAACACTGAAGCTTTCTTT. This sequence encodes CASSWDVNTEAFF.

The chain links TRBV7-3 to TRBJ2-7, with 8 bases that match TRBD2. The CDR3 runs to 15 residues. Germline CDR1 reads SGHTA; CDR2 reads FQGTGA. Losses at the gene ends were 4 bases for V and 2 bases for J; bases not matched to a gene: 7. The CDR3 DNA reads TGTGCCAGCAGCTCCCGGGGGGGGTTCCCCTACGAGCAGTACTTC. It translates to CASSSRGGFPYEQYF. Variable domain in full (rest from reference TRBV7-3 and TRBJ2-7): GAGVSQTPSNKVTEKGKYVELRCDPISGHTALYWYRQSLGQGPEFLIYFQGTGAADDSGLPNDRFFAVRPEGSVSTLKIQRTERGDSAVYLCASSSRGGFPYEQYFGPGTRLTVT.

This chain joins TRBV4-1 and TRBJ1-1; D gene unclear. The CDR3 sequence is 15 residues long. With 1 base removed from V and 1 base from J, the gap between germline ends came to 10 bases. The germline V gene encodes CDR1 MGHRA and CDR2 YSYEKL. The CDR3 spells CASSQVVQTNTEAFF. The DNA of the CDR3 is TGCGCCAGCAGCCAAGTAGTGCAGACGAACACTGAAGCTTTCTTT.

V usage is TRBV6-5 and J usage is TRBJ2-2; D is possibly TRBD2 (7 bases). Germline CDR1 reads MNHEY; CDR2 reads SVGAGI. CDR3 size: 14 residues. Trimming removed 6 bases from V and 4 bases from J, with 12 bases in between. The CDR3 reads CASRGGGRTGELFF. The CDR3 region has the DNA TGTGCCAGCAGGGGCGGGGGCCGCACCGGGGAGCTGTTTTTT.

This clone was detected a few times. This CDR3 reads CASSLASFSTDTQYF. The CDR3 DNA is TGTGCCAGCAGCTTAGCGAGCTTCAGCACAGATACGCAGTATTTT. The rearrangement joins TRBV7-6 to TRBJ2-3; D uncertain. The germline V gene has CDR1 SGHVS and CDR2 FNYEAQ. The length of the CDR3 is 15 residues. The V end lost 0 bases, the J end lost 0 bases, and 7 bases lay between the germline ends.

The chain recombines TRBV19 with TRBJ2-7; D not certain. This CDR3 has 13 residues. The germline V and J ends were trimmed by 5 bases and 5 bases, with 13 bases remaining between them. Germline V gene sequence: CDR1 LNHDA, CDR2 SQIVND (reference sequence). CDR3 sequence reads: CASSVSVGNEQYF. Written as DNA, the CDR3 is TGTGCCAGTAGTGTCTCCGTCGGAAACGAGCAGTACTTC.

The chain is built from TRBV4-2 and TRBJ1-1, with 11 positions matching TRBD1. The CDR3 spans 16 residues. Trimming at V came to 1 base and at J to 6 bases, leaving 7 bases not matched to a gene. Germline V gives CDR1 LGHNA, CDR2 YNFKEQ. CDR3 bases: TGTGCCAGCAGCCAAGCATTGGGACAGGGGGGTTCTGAAGCTTTCTTT. The encoded protein is CASSQALGQGGSEAFF.

The chain recombines TRBV9 with TRBJ1-2; D perhaps matches TRBD1 (6 bases). The CDR3 extends over 14 amino acids. Germline assignment: CDR1 SGDLS and CDR2 YYNGEE. The germline V and J ends were trimmed by 3 bases and 4 bases, with 13 bases remaining between them. The CDR3: CASSEGGDGYGYTF. CDR3 in DNA: TGTGCCAGCAGCGAGGGGGGCGATGGCTATGGCTACACCTTC.

This clone is labeled as large. The V call is TRBV10-1, the J call TRBJ2-3, with D uncertain. The V gene lost 8 bases and the J gene lost 0 bases, with 6 bases spanning the gap. Germline V gene sequence: CDR1 WNHNN, CDR2 SYGVQD (reference sequence). The length of the CDR3 is 12 residues. In DNA, the CDR3 is TGCGCCAGCGGGGTTAGCACAGATACGCAGTATTTT. Residues: CASGVSTDTQYF.

This chain connects TRBV19 to TRBJ1-2; D gene ambiguous. V was pared by 2 bases and J by 7 bases, with 14 bases between. Germline-derived CDR1 and CDR2 are LNHDA and SQIVND (reference sequence). The CDR3 is made up of 14 amino acids. DNA of the CDR3: TGTGCCAGTAGTATACCGTGGGATCTTTTTGGCTACACCTTC. Translating gives CASSIPWDLFGYTF. The full variable domain, with the rest looked up from reference TRBV19 and TRBJ1-2, is DGGITQSPKYLFRKEGQNVTLSCEQNLNHDAMYWYRQDPGQGLRLIYYSQIVNDFQKGDIAEGYSVSREKKESFPLTVTSAQKNPTAFYLCASSIPWDLFGYTFGSGTRLTVV.

V usage is TRBV6-1 and J usage is TRBJ1-2; the D gene is possibly TRBD1 (5 bases). V lost 3 bases to trimming and J lost 3 bases, with 8 bases between them. Germline CDR1 MNHNS, CDR2 SASEGT. The CDR3 has 13 residues. CDR3 DNA sequence: TGTGCCAGCAGTGACGGGGGATACTATGGCTACACCTTC. It specifies CASSDGGYYGYTF.

The chain uses TRBV10-2 and TRBJ1-5, with D unresolved. Trimming left V 4 bases short and J 0 bases short, with 7 bases between. Germline-derived CDR1 and CDR2 are WSHSY and SAAADI. This CDR3 spans 14 amino acids. In nucleotides, the CDR3 is TGCGCCAGCAGTGCGACTGGTAGCAATCAGCCCCAGCATTTT. Its translation is CASSATGSNQPQHF.

V gene TRBV9 combines with J gene TRBJ2-5, with 7 bases aligning to TRBD1. Germline values: CDR1 SGDLS, CDR2 YYNGEE. There are 15 residues in the CDR3. With 4 bases clipped from V and 3 bases from J, the junction kept 9 bases outside the gene matches. CDR3 bases: TGTGCCAGCAGCCCCGCCGACAGGGTGGAAGAGACCCAGTACTTC. Encoded protein: CASSPADRVEETQYF.

This chain links TRBV5-4 with TRBJ2-1, with D perhaps matching TRBD2 (6 bases). The CDR3 sequence is 15 residues long. The germline V gene encodes CDR1 SGHNT and CDR2 YYREEE (reference sequence). With 0 bases removed from V and 5 bases from J, the gap between germline ends came to 12 bases. The CDR3 protein is CASSLAWEANNEQFF. As DNA, the CDR3 is TGTGCCAGCAGCTTGGCCTGGGAGGCGAACAATGAGCAGTTCTTC.

The V gene is TRBV6-1, the J gene TRBJ2-2; TRBD1 aligns across 8 bases. CDR3 length: 14 residues. CDR1 is MNHNS, CDR2 SASEGT, per germline. V was clipped by 4 bases and J by 7 bases; unmatched bases: 5. The CDR3 nucleotides are TGTGCCAGCAGTGGGACAGGGTTTATCGGGGAGCTGTTTTTT. Protein sequence: CASSGTGFIGELFF.